These 5 T cell receptor beta chains share one sample of origin, sequenced in a study of blood T cell repertoires in COVID-19. Using immunoSEQ multiplex PCR, the repertoire was profiled, and TCRdb retains in-frame clones only, with some absent. Of 450,000 to 600,000 clones listed, 87% are singletons. Material for sequencing was PBMCs or T cells enriched from blood (not recorded which). These TCRs come from a woman aged 18-30 years who had recovered from COVID-19.

As DNA, the CDR3 is TGCGCCAGCAGCCAAACTTTCCGGGCGGGGGGCGCGGATGAGCAGTTCTTC. Protein product: CASSQTFRAGGADEQFF. This chain links TRBV4-1 with TRBJ2-1; TRBD2 matches 8 bases. J lost 8 bases, V lost 2 bases, and 14 bases had no gene match. The CDR3 loop spans 17 amino acids. Per the germline V gene, CDR1 is MGHRA and CDR2 is YSYEKL.

The genes are TRBV2 and TRBJ2-1; TRBD1 matches at 8 bases. This CDR3 region has 14 residues. Germline V gives CDR1 SNHLY, CDR2 FYNNEI. The V segment lost 6 bases and the J segment 6 bases; nucleotides outside the gene matches: 7. CDR3 loop: CASSVDRVRNEQFF. DNA of the CDR3: TGTGCCAGCAGCGTGGACAGGGTACGCAATGAGCAGTTCTTC. Full variable domain (outside the CDR3, taken from reference TRBV2 and TRBJ2-1): EPEVTQTPSHQVTQMGQEVILRCVPISNHLYFYWYRQILGQKVEFLVSFYNNEISEKSEIFDDQFSVERPDGSNFTLKIRSTKLEDSAMYFCASSVDRVRNEQFFGPGTRLTVL.

The chain has TRBV5-6 and TRBJ1-5; D is uncertain. Germline V gene lookup returns CDR1 SGHDT and CDR2 YYEEEE. The CDR3 spans 13 residues. Between the trimmed V and J ends, which lost 0 bases and 8 bases, there was a span of 9 bases. The CDR3 coding sequence is TGTGCCAGCAGCTTGGAGTATTCGGAGCCCCAGCATTTT. Its translation: CASSLEYSEPQHF. Full variable domain (outside the CDR3, taken from reference TRBV5-6 and TRBJ1-5): DAGVTQSPTHLIKTRGQQVTLRCSPKSGHDTVSWYQQALGQGPQFIFQYYEEEERQRGNFPDRFSGHQFPNYSSELNVNALLLGDSALYLCASSLEYSEPQHFGDGTRLSIL.

V usage is TRBV6-6 and J usage is TRBJ1-1, with TRBD1 as a possible D gene (6 bases). There are 14 residues in the CDR3. Per germline, CDR1 MNHNY and CDR2 SVGAGI (reference sequence). V lost 8 bases to trimming and J lost 6 bases, with 19 bases between them. The CDR3 DNA reads as TGTGCCAGCGGCCAACACCGGGACAAACCTGAAGCTTTCTTT. Encoded protein: CASGQHRDKPEAFF.

Only one count was recorded for this clone. The chain employs TRBV28 and TRBJ2-2, with D perhaps matching TRBD1 (6 bases). V was trimmed by 6 bases and J by 4 bases, leaving 15 bases between them. The CDR3 is 15 residues long. Per germline, CDR1 MDHEN and CDR2 SYDVKM. DNA of the CDR3: TGTGCCAGCAGGTCCACAGGGTGGCGCACCGGGGAGCTGTTTTTT. Translation gives CASRSTGWRTGELFF.